The 29 T cell receptor beta chains reported below all come from one sample, sequenced in a study of CD8 T cells in Susac syndrome. With random hexamers, reverse transcription was performed on about 0.5 to 1 ug of RNA. TCRdb reprocessed the immunoSEQ multiplex PCR reads with MiXCR, giving one entry per CDR3 protein. The sample contains some 200,000 distinct CDR3 sequences, about 90% of which appear only once. The sample comprised CD8+ T cells from PBMCs. The source of these receptors is a human donor with multiple sclerosis.

The chain recombines TRBV29-1 with TRBJ1-1; D unresolved. CDR3 length: 11 amino acids. Per germline, CDR1 SQVTM and CDR2 ANQGSEA. With 6 bases removed from V and 0 bases from J, the gap between germline ends came to 5 bases. CDR3 sequence reads: CSVNMNTEAFF. For the CDR3, the DNA is TGCAGCGTCAACATGAACACTGAAGCTTTCTTT.

J is TRBJ2-3 and V is TRBV11-2; TRBD2 aligns across 8 bases. Germline V gene data show CDR1 as SGHAT and CDR2 as FQNNGV. Germline trimming cut 5 bases from V and 10 bases from J; bases unmatched to any gene: 8. The CDR3 runs to 13 residues. The CDR3 loop is CASSPPGGAAQYF. CDR3 bases: TGTGCCAGCAGCCCCCCGGGGGGGGCGGCGCAGTATTTT.

V and J are TRBV7-9 and TRBJ2-3; tentatively, D is TRBD1 or TRBD2 (5 bases each). From germline, CDR1 is SEHNR and CDR2 FQNEAQ (reference sequence). The V and J ends lost 5 bases and 2 bases respectively, with 11 bases between them. The CDR3 runs to 14 residues. The CDR3 bases are TGTGCCAGCAGCGGGGACGATGACACAGATACGCAGTATTTT. It encodes CASSGDDDTDTQYF. The full variable domain, completed using reference TRBV7-9 and TRBJ2-3, is DTGVSQNPRHKITKRGQNVTFRCDPISEHNRLYWYRQTLGQGPEFLTYFQNEAQLEKSRLLSDRFSAERPKGSFSTLEIQRTEQGDSAMYLCASSGDDDTDTQYFGPGTRLTVL.

The V gene is TRBV20-1, the J gene TRBJ2-3; D is possibly TRBD2 (6 bases). V was cut by 3 bases and J by 3 bases, with 16 bases left in between. CDR1 is DFQATT, CDR2 SNEGSKA, per germline (reference sequence). CDR3 length: 15 residues. CDR3 sequence reads: CSARSEGPWTDTQYF. The CDR3 DNA sequence: TGCAGTGCTAGGTCGGAGGGCCCGTGGACAGATACGCAGTATTTT.

The chain combines TRBV7-8 with TRBJ2-7; no definite D call. Trimming took off 5 bases at V and 5 bases at J, with 13 bases between the two ends. Per the germline V gene, CDR1 is SGHVS and CDR2 is FQNEAQ. The CDR3 loop spans 13 amino acids. CDR3 amino acids: CASSLQRGNEQYF. CDR3 nucleotide sequence: TGTGCCAGCAGCCTTCAACGTGGCAACGAGCAGTACTTC.

This clonotype was recorded only once. V usage is TRBV4-1 and J usage is TRBJ2-7; 13 bases are shared with TRBD2. With 4 bases clipped from V and 7 bases from J, the junction kept 7 bases outside the gene matches. This CDR3 contains 15 residues. Per the germline V gene, CDR1 is MGHRA and CDR2 is YSYEKL. In DNA form, the CDR3 reads TGCGCCAGCAGCCCAACTCCGGGACTAGCGGGAGAGCAGTACTTC. It encodes CASSPTPGLAGEQYF.

The genes are TRBV6-5 and TRBJ2-7, with a weak D call TRBD2 (5 bases). Germline loops: CDR1 MNHEY, CDR2 SVGAGI. The germline V and J ends were trimmed by 2 bases and 0 bases, with 8 bases remaining between them. The CDR3 extends over 14 amino acids. The CDR3 loop is CASSYAGGSYEQYF. DNA for the CDR3: TGTGCCAGCAGTTACGCTGGAGGCTCCTACGAGCAGTACTTC.

The CDR3 sequence: CSALAGGMEFF. The CDR3 DNA reads TGCAGCGCCCTAGCGGGAGGGATGGAGTTCTTC. The V and J genes are TRBV29-1 and TRBJ2-1, with 12 bases lining up with TRBD2. The CDR3 contains 11 residues. The V and J ends lost 7 bases and 14 bases, in that order; junction bases with no gene match: 6. Germline CDR1 SQVTM, CDR2 ANQGSEA.

This rearrangement joins TRBV30 to TRBJ2-5, with D hard to call. The germline gives CDR1 GTSNPN, CDR2 SVGIG (reference sequence). This CDR3 contains 13 residues. V lost 0 bases and J 2 bases, leaving 7 bases between the germline ends. This CDR3 reads CAWSVMGQETQYF. The CDR3 nucleotides are TGTGCCTGGAGTGTAATGGGGCAAGAGACCCAGTACTTC.

The rearrangement links TRBV4-2 to TRBJ1-3; 8 bases align to TRBD1. This CDR3 spans 16 amino acids. Germline loops: CDR1 LGHNA, CDR2 YNFKEQ. V lost 0 bases, J lost 2 bases, and 3 bases stayed unmatched. CDR3 sequence (DNA): TGTGCCAGCAGCCAAGAAACAGGGGGGGCTGGAAACACCATATATTTT. This codes for CASSQETGGAGNTIYF.

The V and J genes are TRBV20-1 and TRBJ2-7, with 16 bases that match TRBD2. CDR1 is DFQATT and CDR2 is SNEGSKA in the germline V gene (reference sequence). The CDR3 has 18 amino acids. J lost 7 bases, V lost 0 bases, and 12 bases had no gene match. The CDR3 protein is CSARDLGGGTSGRGEQYF. Written as DNA, the CDR3 is TGCAGTGCTAGAGATCTTGGGGGAGGGACTAGCGGGAGGGGTGAGCAGTACTTC.

The J gene is TRBJ2-3, the V gene TRBV15, with a tentative D call TRBD2 (5 bases). This CDR3 region has 15 residues. Germline CDR1 and CDR2: LNHNV and YYDKDF (reference sequence). V was shortened by 3 bases and J by 1 base, with 11 bases between the two germline ends. CDR3 protein: CATSSHGRGTDTQYF. CDR3 sequence (DNA): TGTGCCACCAGCAGTCACGGGCGGGGCACAGATACGCAGTATTTT.

The rearrangement joins TRBV3-1 to TRBJ2-5; no clear D gene. V was trimmed by 4 bases and J by 5 bases, leaving 17 bases between them. The germline gives CDR1 LGHDT, CDR2 YNNKEL (reference sequence). CDR3 length: 15 residues. Written as DNA, the CDR3 is TGTGCCAGCAGCCGCTATTCTGACGGCCTGGAGACCCAGTACTTC. This codes for CASSRYSDGLETQYF.

This clonotype has only one observation. The chain has TRBV7-8 and TRBJ1-4; the D gene is possibly TRBD1 (6 bases). This CDR3 is built from 14 residues. The germline V gene encodes CDR1 SGHVS and CDR2 FQNEAQ. Trimming left V 2 bases short and J 8 bases short, with 12 bases between. DNA for the CDR3: TGTGCCAGCAGCTTATTAGGGGGTTGGGAAAAACTGTTTTTT. It is translated as CASSLLGGWEKLFF.

The rearrangement uses TRBV19 and TRBJ2-5; possible D gene TRBD2, 5 bases. The CDR3 has 14 residues. V lost 3 bases, J lost 3 bases, and 11 bases lay in between. Germline CDR1 and CDR2: LNHDA and SQIVND (reference sequence). CDR3 DNA sequence: TGTGCCAGTAGTATGTTCATCGGGGAAGAGACCCAGTACTTC. The encoded protein is CASSMFIGEETQYF.

The chain has TRBV19 and TRBJ1-1, with TRBD1 matching 7 bases. The CDR3 consists of 16 residues. J lost 0 bases, V lost 3 bases, and 7 bases had no gene match. Germline CDR1 reads LNHDA; CDR2 reads SQIVND (reference sequence). The DNA for the CDR3 is TGTGCCAGTAGTATTACAGGGGACCCTATGAACACTGAAGCTTTCTTT. Its protein is CASSITGDPMNTEAFF.

The chain couples TRBV13 to TRBJ2-2; D remains ambiguous. CDR3 size: 12 residues. In germline, CDR1 is PRHDT, CDR2 FYEKMQ (reference sequence). Trimming stripped 4 bases from V and 8 bases from J, with 8 bases between. The CDR3 loop is CASSSFSGELFF. The DNA for the CDR3 is TGTGCCAGCAGCTCTTTTTCAGGGGAGCTGTTTTTT.

V and J are TRBV10-3 and TRBJ1-5; TRBD1 is a possible D gene (6 bases). The V end was cut by 3 bases, the J end by 6 bases, with 12 bases between. Germline CDR1 reads ENHRY; CDR2 reads SYGVKD. The CDR3 covers 14 residues. The CDR3 region is CAISETGITQPQHF. In DNA form, the CDR3 reads TGTGCCATCAGTGAAACAGGGATAACTCAGCCCCAGCATTTT.

This chain joins TRBV6-5 and TRBJ2-7, with TRBD2 matching over 11 bases. Germline loops: CDR1 MNHEY, CDR2 SVGAGI. J lost 5 bases, V lost 2 bases, and 11 bases had no gene match. The CDR3 consists of 17 residues. CDR3 residues: CASSYDHSGRAGNEQYF. The CDR3 DNA is TGTGCCAGCAGTTACGATCATAGCGGGAGGGCCGGCAACGAGCAGTACTTC.

V usage is TRBV12-5 and J usage is TRBJ2-7; 7 bases align to TRBD1. This CDR3 spans 15 amino acids. Trimming took 0 bases from V and 4 from J; bases not matched to a gene: 6. Germline CDR1 reads LGHNT; CDR2 reads FRNRAP. The CDR3 nucleotides are TGTGCTAGTGGTTTGGTAACGGGGACAGCGTACGAGCAGTACTTC. As protein: CASGLVTGTAYEQYF.

V gene TRBV15 combines with J gene TRBJ2-5; 8 bases agree with TRBD2. Germline loops: CDR1 LNHNV, CDR2 YYDKDF (reference sequence). The V and J ends lost 8 bases and 5 bases, in that order; junction bases with no gene match: 7. The CDR3 has 13 amino acids. The CDR3 DNA reads as TGTGCCACCGCAGCGGGGGTCCGGGAGACCCAGTACTTC. It specifies CATAAGVRETQYF.

This chain uses TRBV7-9 with TRBJ2-1, with TRBD2 identical over 13 bases. Germline V gene lookup returns CDR1 SEHNR and CDR2 FQNEAQ (reference sequence). Trimming cost V 5 bases and J 9 bases; bases outside gene matches: 10. There are 16 residues in the CDR3. The CDR3 DNA follows: TGTGCCAGCAGCCCAAGGACTAGCGGGGGAGGGGGTGAGCAGTTCTTC. Translated, it gives CASSPRTSGGGGEQFF.

The gene calls are TRBV4-1 and TRBJ1-4; D is undetermined. This CDR3 is 15 amino acids long. Germline loops: CDR1 MGHRA, CDR2 YSYEKL. The ends were cut back, 5 bases at V and 5 bases at J, with 15 bases in the middle. CDR3 protein: CASSRSPAGNEKLFF. The CDR3 coding sequence is TGCGCCAGCAGCAGATCCCCAGCTGGGAATGAAAAACTGTTTTTT.

The rearrangement links TRBV7-9 to TRBJ2-1; D call uncertain. Germline V gene data show CDR1 as SEHNR and CDR2 as FQNEAQ (reference sequence). The CDR3 spans 12 residues. V was pared by 7 bases and J by 7 bases, with 11 bases between. CDR3 sequence (DNA): TGTGCCAGCAACGGGCTGGGGAATGAGCAGTTCTTC. This codes for CASNGLGNEQFF.

This clonotype has just one count. The rearrangement links TRBV5-1 to TRBJ2-7; D may match TRBD1 or TRBD2 (5 bases each). CDR1 is SGHRS, CDR2 YFSETQ, per germline. The CDR3 has 14 amino acids. V was cut by 1 base and J by 6 bases, with 14 bases left in between. CDR3 nucleotide sequence: TGCGCCAGCAGCTTGCAGGGCCCGGCGGGCGAGCAGTACTTC. Translated, it gives CASSLQGPAGEQYF.

This clonotype turned up a few times. The chain uses TRBV2 and TRBJ1-2; D unclear. The germline V gene has CDR1 SNHLY and CDR2 FYNNEI. Trimming removed 2 bases from V and 4 bases from J, with 5 bases in between. CDR3 length: 12 residues. CDR3 sequence (DNA): TGTGCCAGCAGTGAATCCGGCTATGGCTACACCTTC. It specifies CASSESGYGYTF.

The rearrangement links TRBV2 to TRBJ2-3; TRBD2 matches 14 bases. The CDR3 runs 19 residues. V shed 6 bases, J shed 5 bases, and the junction held 16 bases outside the gene matches. The V gene's germline CDR1 is SNHLY and CDR2 FYNNEI. CDR3 coding DNA: TGTGCCAGCAGCTCCGACCCTTCGACTAGCGGGGGGGCCGAAGATACGCAGTATTTT. Translated, it gives CASSSDPSTSGGAEDTQYF.

The CDR3 nucleotides are TGTGCCAGCAGCCCCAGGGAGCCCCTCTCCGGGGAGCTGTTTTTT. Translated: CASSPREPLSGELFF. The chain combines TRBV14 with TRBJ2-2; D possibly matches TRBD1 or TRBD2 (5 bases each). The V and J ends lost 4 bases and 6 bases respectively, with 15 bases between them. CDR1 and CDR2 (germline): SGHDN, FVKESK. The CDR3 is 15 residues long.

The rearrangement uses TRBV30 and TRBJ2-3; D is undetermined. The germline gives CDR1 GTSNPN, CDR2 SVGIG (reference sequence). The length of the CDR3 is 12 residues. V gave up 5 bases and J gave up 3 bases, with 9 bases separating them. CDR3 coding DNA: TGTGCCTGGGATGGGGTGACAGATACGCAGTATTTT. Protein product: CAWDGVTDTQYF.